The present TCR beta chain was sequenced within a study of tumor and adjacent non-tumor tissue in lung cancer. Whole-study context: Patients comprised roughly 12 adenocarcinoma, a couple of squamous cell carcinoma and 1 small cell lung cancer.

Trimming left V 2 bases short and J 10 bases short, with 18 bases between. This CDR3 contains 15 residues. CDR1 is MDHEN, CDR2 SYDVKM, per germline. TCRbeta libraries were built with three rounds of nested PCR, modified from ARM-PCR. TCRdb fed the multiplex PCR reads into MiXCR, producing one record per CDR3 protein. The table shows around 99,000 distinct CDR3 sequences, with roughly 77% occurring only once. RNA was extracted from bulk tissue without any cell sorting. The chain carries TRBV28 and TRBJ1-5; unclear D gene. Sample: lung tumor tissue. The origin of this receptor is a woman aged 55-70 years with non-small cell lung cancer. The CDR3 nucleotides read TGTGCCAGCAGTTTAAGCGGGTACCTCACGCACCCCCAGCATTTT. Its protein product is CASSLSGYLTHPQHF.